These 28 T cell receptor beta chains originate from one sample sequenced in a study of T cells in Graves' hyperthyroidism and ophthalmopathy. RNA transcripts served as the template for amplifying TCR beta CDR3 regions. Researchers ran a first-round RT-PCR on the TCR CDR3 using the HTBI primer set. TCRdb processed the multiplex PCR reads anew with MiXCR; each CDR3 protein has one entry. The sample has about 640,000 distinct CDR3 sequences; about 20% are singletons. The source material was blood. The receptors originated from a man aged 25 to 40 with Graves' ophthalmopathy.

A few counts support this clonotype. The genes are TRBV6-1 and TRBJ2-3; maybe TRBD1 (6 bases). The CDR3 extends over 17 amino acids. V gave up 8 bases and J gave up 4 bases, with 25 bases separating them. The germline gives CDR1 MNHNS, CDR2 SASEGT. The CDR3 DNA reads TGTGCCAGCGCCCCCCATCAGGGGCTCACAATTTCAGATACGCAGTATTTT. Protein: CASAPHQGLTISDTQYF.

This clonotype occurred many times. CDR3 in DNA: TGTGCCAGCAGCTCGAGGACAGGGGTCCACGAGCAGTACTTC. Protein sequence: CASSSRTGVHEQYF. The chain links TRBV7-2 to TRBJ2-7; 9 bases align to TRBD1. CDR1 and CDR2 (germline): SGHTA, FQGNSA. The CDR3 extends over 14 amino acids. The V gene end was trimmed by 4 bases and the J gene end by 5 bases; junction bases not matched to a gene: 6.

The chain has TRBV7-2 and TRBJ2-7; TRBD1 aligns across 9 bases. In germline, CDR1 is SGHTA, CDR2 FQGNSA. Trimming removed 4 bases from V and 8 bases from J; junction bases left unmatched: 9. The CDR3 is 14 amino acids. The CDR3 region has the DNA TGTGCCAGCAGCTCTCCGGGACAGGGAGGAAAGCAGTACTTC. It is translated as CASSSPGQGGKQYF.

V gene TRBV5-1 combines with J gene TRBJ2-1; the D is unclear. CDR1 SGHRS and CDR2 YFSETQ come from the germline V gene. Trimming took 0 bases from V and 1 from J, leaving 20 bases between them. The CDR3 contains 19 residues. The CDR3 loop is CASSLEWVLSQVSYNEQFF. Here the CDR3 DNA reads TGCGCCAGCAGCTTGGAGTGGGTCCTAAGCCAAGTTTCCTACAATGAGCAGTTCTTC.

A remark on this clonotype: No conserved phenylalanine or tryptophan ends this CDR3, so it is likely a read error. J is TRBJ2-1 and V is TRBV9, with TRBD1 identical over 9 bases. Losses at the gene ends were 3 bases for V and 3 bases for J; bases not matched to a gene: 4. The CDR3 loop spans 15 amino acids. Germline CDR1 is SGDLS and CDR2 is YYNGEE. CDR3: CASSEGTGNYNEQFL. The CDR3 nucleotides are TGTGCCAGCAGCGAAGGGACAGGGAACTACAATGAGCAGTTCTTA.

The chain carries TRBV14 and TRBJ2-7; 9 bases agree with TRBD1. Germline V gene sequence: CDR1 SGHDN, CDR2 FVKESK. V dropped 4 bases and J dropped 5; count of bases not matched to a gene: 12. The CDR3 length is 16 residues. Written as DNA, the CDR3 is TGTGCCAGCAGCCCGAAACCCCGGGACAGGGACAACGAGCAGTACTTC. It specifies CASSPKPRDRDNEQYF.

This clonotype came up many times. The chain carries TRBV10-3 and TRBJ2-5; no clear D. The germline V gene has CDR1 ENHRY and CDR2 SYGVKD. The CDR3 totals 12 residues. The V and J ends lost 11 bases and 2 bases respectively, with 12 bases between them. This chain's CDR3 is CAVSPQQETQYF. CDR3 nucleotide sequence: TGTGCCGTCTCCCCCCAGCAAGAGACCCAGTACTTC.

This clonotype was detected ten times or more. The chain has TRBV5-1 and TRBJ2-7; 10 bases match TRBD1. After removal of 0 bases from V and 2 bases from J, the junction contained 5 bases not matched to a gene. Germline V gene sequence: CDR1 SGHRS, CDR2 YFSETQ. This CDR3 is 16 amino acids long. CDR3 sequence reads: CASSLEGTGAAYEQYF. CDR3 nucleotide sequence: TGCGCCAGCAGCTTGGAGGGGACAGGGGCGGCCTACGAGCAGTACTTC.

This clonotype was detected many times. The chain is built from TRBV7-2 and TRBJ2-7; possibly TRBD2 for D (5 bases). The CDR3 totals 14 residues. Looked up from germline, CDR1 is SGHTA and CDR2 is FQGNSA. Trimming shortened V by 7 bases and J by 5 bases, and 18 bases separated the two germline ends. The CDR3 loop is CASTQLGLSHEQYF. CDR3 DNA: TGTGCCAGCACCCAACTAGGGCTCAGCCACGAGCAGTACTTC.

The chain links TRBV20-1 to TRBJ2-1, with D possibly being TRBD1 or TRBD2 (5 bases each). The CDR3 contains 14 residues. Trimming pared 5 bases from V and 2 bases from J, leaving 13 bases between. CDR1 and CDR2 (germline): DFQATT, SNEGSKA (reference sequence). The CDR3, as DNA: TGCAGTGCTCAAGGTCGAGGGGCCTACAATGAGCAGTTCTTC. Translation: CSAQGRGAYNEQFF.

Notes on this clonotype: A much larger clone differs by one base, so this may be a read error. The chain uses TRBV7-2 and TRBJ2-3; D is undetermined. CDR3 length: 13 residues. CDR1 is SGHTA and CDR2 is FQGNSA in the germline V gene. The V end lost 2 bases, the J end lost 2 bases, and 5 bases lay between the germline ends. As DNA, the CDR3 is TGTGCCAGCAGCTTATGGACCACAGATACGCAGTATTTT. Translated: CASSLWTTDTQYF.

This chain links TRBV11-2 with TRBJ2-7; D possibly matches TRBD1 or TRBD2 (6 bases each). From germline, CDR1 is SGHAT and CDR2 FQNNGV. With 2 bases removed from V and 7 bases from J, the gap between germline ends came to 12 bases. The CDR3 is 13 amino acids. CDR3 loop: CASSLPIGGEQYF. The CDR3, as DNA: TGTGCCAGCAGCTTACCAATAGGGGGGGAGCAGTACTTC.

As for this clonotype: A single base separates this from a much larger clone, so it may be a read error. CDR3 sequence reads: CASKAGAYEQYF. DNA for the CDR3: TGTGCCAGCAAGGCGGGAGCCTACGAGCAGTACTTC. The chain combines TRBV12-3 or TRBV12-4 with TRBJ2-7; TRBD2 matches at 7 bases. This CDR3 has 12 amino acids. Trimming cost V 7 bases and J 2 bases; bases outside gene matches: 2.

This clonotype came up a few times. V and J are TRBV10-1 and TRBJ1-1, with D unclear. There are 13 residues in the CDR3. Per the germline V gene, CDR1 is WNHNN and CDR2 is SYGVQD (reference sequence). The ends were cut back, 7 bases at V and 0 bases at J, with 9 bases in the middle. The CDR3 sequence is CASTDTLNTEAFF. As DNA, the CDR3 is TGCGCCAGCACTGACACCCTGAACACTGAAGCTTTCTTT.

This clonotype was detected a few times. The junction shows a germline mismatch at one end, possibly a read error. V and J are TRBV5-1 and TRBJ2-7, with D tentatively TRBD1 (5 bases). Germline values: CDR1 SGHRS, CDR2 YFSETQ. The CDR3 runs to 13 residues. DNA of the CDR3: TGCGCCAGCAGCTCGGACAACTCCTACGAGCGGTACTTC. It yields the protein CASSSDNSYERYF.

This clonotype was found many times. The rearrangement uses TRBV24-1 and TRBJ2-7; D not certain. V was trimmed by 6 bases and J by 0 bases, leaving 8 bases between them. The CDR3 spans 13 residues. CDR1 KGHDR and CDR2 SFDVKD come from the germline V gene. CDR3 amino acids: CATSSESSYEQYF. DNA for the CDR3: TGTGCCACCAGTAGCGAGAGCTCCTACGAGCAGTACTTC.

The table lists this clonotype with a few counts. The chain's CDR3 is CASSTHRVSEAFF. The CDR3 coding sequence is TGTGCCAGCAGCACGCACAGGGTGTCTGAAGCTTTCTTT. The chain links TRBV9 to TRBJ1-1; D possibly corresponds to TRBD1 (6 bases). This CDR3 spans 13 amino acids. Germline lookup yields CDR1 SGDLS and CDR2 YYNGEE. Trimming shortened V by 4 bases and J by 6 bases, and 13 bases separated the two germline ends.

This clonotype was recorded many times. V gene TRBV30 combines with J gene TRBJ2-1; 8 bases are shared with TRBD2. With V trimmed by 0 bases and J by 13 bases, 2 bases remained unmatched. Germline V gene lookup returns CDR1 GTSNPN and CDR2 SVGIG (reference sequence). This CDR3 spans 11 amino acids. The CDR3 sequence is CAWSVGTSQFF. CDR3 bases: TGTGCCTGGAGTGTCGGGACTAGTCAGTTCTTC.

This clonotype was seen a few times. A read error may explain this, as a much larger clone is one base away. This chain uses TRBV20-1 with TRBJ2-7, with 7 nucleotides matching TRBD1. Per germline, CDR1 DFQATT and CDR2 SNEGSKA (reference sequence). The CDR3 sequence is 14 residues long. With 5 bases clipped from V and 2 bases from J, the junction kept 9 bases outside the gene matches. The CDR3 DNA reads TGCAGTGCTGGAGGTCCGGGACAGCCCTACGAGCAGTACTTC. Its protein product is CSAGGPGQPYEQYF.

About this clonotype: A much larger clone differs by one base, so this may be a read error. The chain combines TRBV11-2 with TRBJ2-1; 14 nucleotides agree with TRBD2. Germline V gene data show CDR1 as SGHAT and CDR2 as FQNNGV. The CDR3 loop spans 14 amino acids. V gave up 5 bases and J gave up 12 bases; unmatched junction bases: 6. CDR3 DNA sequence: TGTGCCAGCAGCCCGGGACTAGCGGGAGATGGGCAGTTCTTC. The encoded protein is CASSPGLAGDGQFF.

The chain has TRBV28 and TRBJ1-2, with a weak D call TRBD1 (6 bases). This CDR3 comprises 15 residues. The V and J ends lost 5 bases and 6 bases respectively, with 19 bases between them. CDR1 and CDR2 (germline): MDHEN, SYDVKM. The CDR3 region is CASSHSVGGADGYTF. The CDR3 DNA sequence: TGTGCCAGCAGTCATTCAGTAGGGGGGGCGGATGGCTACACCTTC.

The chain links TRBV14 to TRBJ1-5, with D perhaps TRBD1 (5 bases). The CDR3 extends over 16 amino acids. Germline lookup yields CDR1 SGHDN and CDR2 FVKESK. Trimming stripped 2 bases from V and 4 bases from J, with 15 bases between. The CDR3 region is CASSQITGRGNQPQHF. The DNA of the CDR3 is TGTGCCAGCAGCCAAATTACGGGACGGGGGAATCAGCCCCAGCATTTT.

As to this clonotype: A clone one base away is much larger, so this may be a read error. The chain links TRBV12-3 or TRBV12-4 to TRBJ2-5; D perhaps matches TRBD1 (6 bases). The CDR3 is 16 amino acids. This CDR3 is CASSFSMTRGGETQCF. The CDR3 nucleotides read TGTGCCAGCAGTTTCTCTATGACCAGGGGTGGAGAGACCCAGTGCTTC.

The CDR3 DNA is TGTGCCAGCGTCCGGGACAGGGGGCTTGAAGCTTTCTTT. Its protein product is CASVRDRGLEAFF. The V gene is TRBV6-2 or TRBV6-3, the J gene TRBJ1-1, with 12 nucleotides matching TRBD1. Germline CDR1 MNHEY, CDR2 SVGEGT. The V segment lost 8 bases and the J segment 7 bases; nucleotides outside the gene matches: 5. CDR3 length: 13 residues.

This clonotype was detected many times. The V call is TRBV30, the J call TRBJ1-1; D gene unclear. Trimming took off 1 base at V and 6 bases at J, with 6 bases between the two ends. This CDR3 is 11 amino acids long. Germline V gene sequence: CDR1 GTSNPN, CDR2 SVGIG (reference sequence). As DNA, the CDR3 is TGTGCCTGGAGTGCTACGGCTGAAGCTTTCTTT. This gives the protein CAWSATAEAFF. Combining the CDR3 with reference TRBV30 and TRBJ1-1 gives the whole variable domain SQTIHQWPATLVQPVGSPLSLECTVEGTSNPNLYWYRQAAGRGLQLLFYSVGIGQISSEVPQNLSASRPQDRQFILSSKKLLLSDSGFYLCAWSATAEAFFGQGTRLTVV.

This clonotype was recorded many times. The rearrangement uses TRBV7-9 and TRBJ2-1, with 8 positions matching TRBD2. V dropped 11 bases and J dropped 5; count of bases not matched to a gene: 8. Per the germline V gene, CDR1 is SEHNR and CDR2 is FQNEAQ (reference sequence). This CDR3 contains 13 residues. In DNA form, the CDR3 reads TGTGCCGGAGGGCTAGCGGGCAACAATGAGCAGTTCTTC. Translation: CAGGLAGNNEQFF.

Ten or more counts support this clonotype. V gene TRBV11-2 combines with J gene TRBJ2-1, with TRBD2 matching 10 bases. The CDR3 is 17 amino acids. The ends lost 5 bases at V and 8 bases at J; junction bases unmatched: 15. Per germline, CDR1 SGHAT and CDR2 FQNNGV. DNA of the CDR3: TGTGCCAGCAGCAGGGGCTGGGGAGCGGGAGGGCCCGATGAGCAGTTCTTC. Its translation is CASSRGWGAGGPDEQFF.

This clonotype was detected many times. The V call is TRBV30, the J call TRBJ1-2; 9 bases are a match to TRBD1. The trim removed 0 bases at V and 3 bases at J, leaving 2 bases unmatched. This CDR3 region has 14 residues. Germline V gene sequence: CDR1 GTSNPN, CDR2 SVGIG (reference sequence). CDR3 in amino acids: CAWSVWDRDYGYTF. CDR3 coding DNA: TGTGCCTGGAGTGTATGGGACAGGGACTATGGCTACACCTTC.